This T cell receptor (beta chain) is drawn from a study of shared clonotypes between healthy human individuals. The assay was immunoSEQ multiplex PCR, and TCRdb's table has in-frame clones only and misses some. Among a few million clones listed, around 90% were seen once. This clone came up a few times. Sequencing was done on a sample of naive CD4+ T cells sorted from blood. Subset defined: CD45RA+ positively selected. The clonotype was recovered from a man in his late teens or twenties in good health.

The CDR3: CASSILDRLNQPQHF. The CDR3 region has the DNA TGTGCCAGTAGTATACTGGACAGGCTCAATCAGCCCCAGCATTTT. J is TRBJ1-5 and V is TRBV19; 7 bases map to TRBD1. This CDR3 is built from 15 residues. Trimming at V came to 2 bases and at J to 3 bases, leaving 4 bases not matched to a gene. CDR1 LNHDA and CDR2 SQIVND come from the germline V gene (reference sequence).